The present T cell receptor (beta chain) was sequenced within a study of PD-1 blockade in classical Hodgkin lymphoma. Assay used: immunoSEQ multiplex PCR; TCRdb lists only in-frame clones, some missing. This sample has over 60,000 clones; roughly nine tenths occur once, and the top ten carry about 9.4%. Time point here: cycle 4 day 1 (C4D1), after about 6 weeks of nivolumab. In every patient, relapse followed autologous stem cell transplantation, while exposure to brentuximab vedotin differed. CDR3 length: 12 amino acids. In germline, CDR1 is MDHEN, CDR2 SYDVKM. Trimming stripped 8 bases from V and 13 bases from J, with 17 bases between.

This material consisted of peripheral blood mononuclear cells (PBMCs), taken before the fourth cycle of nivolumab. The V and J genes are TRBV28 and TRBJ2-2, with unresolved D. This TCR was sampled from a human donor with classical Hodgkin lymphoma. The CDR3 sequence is CASGRPSVGLFF. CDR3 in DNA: TGTGCCAGCGGACGACCCTCGGTCGGGCTGTTTTTT.